Below, 18 T cell receptor beta chains from the same sample are listed, as sequenced in a study of control samples from healthy donors and cancer patients. Here immunoSEQ multiplex PCR was the method, and the copy in TCRdb shows in-frame clones only, minus some. The table has over 50,000 clones, around 95% seen once. The sample taken for sequencing was blood. The receptor source for this set is a young woman in good health.

V is TRBV6-2 or TRBV6-3 and J is TRBJ1-6; the D is unclear. V was cut by 6 bases and J by 9 bases, with 15 bases left in between. CDR1 is MNHEY and CDR2 is SVGEGT in the germline V gene. The CDR3 covers 14 residues. CDR3 in amino acids: CASSFPAATSPLHF. In nucleotides, the CDR3 is TGTGCCAGCAGCTTCCCGGCAGCCACTTCACCCCTCCACTTT.

The CDR3 bases are TGCGCCAGCAGTGTTGTAAAGGGTACAGATACGCAGTATTTT. It is translated as CASSVVKGTDTQYF. The J gene is TRBJ2-3, the V gene TRBV10-2, with no clear D. Trimming left V 4 bases short and J 3 bases short, with 11 bases between. This CDR3 contains 14 residues. CDR1 and CDR2 (germline): WSHSY, SAAADI.

The gene calls are TRBV19 and TRBJ1-2, with 10 nucleotides matching TRBD1. CDR3 length: 14 amino acids. V shed 5 bases, J shed 8 bases, and the junction held 8 bases outside the gene matches. Germline assignment: CDR1 LNHDA and CDR2 SQIVND (reference sequence). The CDR3 reads CASSPRQGARGYTF. In nucleotides, the CDR3 is TGTGCCAGTAGTCCCCGACAGGGGGCACGGGGCTACACCTTC.

The chain links TRBV19 to TRBJ1-4; 9 bases are shared with TRBD1. The CDR3 consists of 14 residues. Trimming at V came to 7 bases and at J to 4 bases, leaving 4 bases not matched to a gene. Germline assignment: CDR1 LNHDA and CDR2 SQIVND (reference sequence). The CDR3 is CASTRDRVNEKLFF. The CDR3 coding sequence is TGTGCCAGTACCAGGGACAGGGTTAATGAAAAACTGTTTTTT.

The genes are TRBV6-5 and TRBJ2-3; tentatively, D is TRBD1 (6 bases). Trimming removed 6 bases at V and 5 bases at J, with 15 bases between. CDR3 size: 14 residues. Germline V gene lookup returns CDR1 MNHEY and CDR2 SVGAGI. This chain's CDR3 is CASRTGQLRDTQYF. The DNA for the CDR3 is TGTGCCAGCAGGACGGGACAACTCAGAGATACGCAGTATTTT.

The J gene is TRBJ1-2, the V gene TRBV18; 8 bases are a match to TRBD1. The V segment lost 3 bases and the J segment 5 bases; nucleotides outside the gene matches: 2. This CDR3 is 13 amino acids long. The germline V gene encodes CDR1 KGHSH and CDR2 LQKENI. The CDR3 nucleotides read TGTGCCAGCTCACCGGACAGGGAATATGGCTACACCTTC. This codes for CASSPDREYGYTF.

This chain uses TRBV29-1 with TRBJ1-2, with TRBD1 identical over 8 bases. The CDR3 length is 13 residues. V trimming: 6 bases; J trimming: 8 bases; junction bases outside the gene matches: 11. The germline V gene has CDR1 SQVTM and CDR2 ANQGSEA. CDR3 sequence (DNA): TGCAGCGTCCTTACGCAGGGGGCGCGAGGCTACACCTTC. As protein: CSVLTQGARGYTF. The entire variable domain, with the rest obtained from reference TRBV29-1 and TRBJ1-2, is as follows: SAVISQKPSRDICQRGTSLTIQCQVDSQVTMMFWYRQQPGQSLTLIATANQGSEATYESGFVIDKFPISRPNLTFSTLTVSNMSPEDSSIYLCSVLTQGARGYTFGSGTRLTVV.

The chain joins TRBV28 to TRBJ1-2, with D tentatively TRBD1 (5 bases). Trimming left V 6 bases short and J 8 bases short, with 25 bases between. Germline CDR1 reads MDHEN; CDR2 reads SYDVKM. This CDR3 has 16 residues. This CDR3 is CASRGDVGSRLEGYTF. For the CDR3, the DNA is TGTGCCAGCAGGGGGGACGTCGGAAGCCGCCTTGAGGGCTACACCTTC.

The rearrangement joins TRBV18 to TRBJ2-2; D is unclear. Germline loops: CDR1 KGHSH, CDR2 LQKENI. The CDR3 has 13 residues. V was clipped by 5 bases and J by 0 bases, with 4 bases between them. CDR3 region: CASSMANTGELFF. CDR3 coding DNA: TGTGCCAGCTCAATGGCGAACACCGGGGAGCTGTTTTTT.

This CDR3 is CSVEGKGNTIYF. For the CDR3, the DNA is TGCAGCGTTGAAGGAAAGGGAAACACCATATATTTT. The J gene is TRBJ1-3, the V gene TRBV29-1; no firm D call. The CDR3 length is 12 residues. With 1 base removed from V and 4 bases from J, the gap between germline ends came to 5 bases. Germline CDR1 reads SQVTM; CDR2 reads ANQGSEA.

CDR3 region: CASSYEGYAEAFF. CDR3 coding DNA: TGTGCCAGCAGTTACGAGGGATACGCTGAAGCTTTCTTT. The chain employs TRBV6-6 and TRBJ1-1; D is unclear. V was pared by 2 bases and J by 6 bases, with 10 bases between. This CDR3 contains 13 residues. Looked up from germline, CDR1 is MNHNY and CDR2 is SVGAGI (reference sequence).

This chain joins TRBV20-1 and TRBJ1-6; D call uncertain. The CDR3 sequence is 14 residues long. Germline CDR1 reads DFQATT; CDR2 reads SNEGSKA (reference sequence). V was pared by 3 bases and J by 9 bases, with 15 bases between. CDR3 protein: CSASFRPVGSPLHF. The DNA for the CDR3 is TGCAGTGCTAGTTTCCGGCCCGTGGGTTCACCCCTCCACTTT.

A single count supports this clone. This chain uses TRBV4-2 with TRBJ1-2; D gene unclear. The CDR3 has 14 amino acids. The V and J ends lost 0 bases and 7 bases respectively, with 12 bases between them. Germline lookup yields CDR1 LGHNA and CDR2 YNFKEQ. The CDR3 region is CASSQEGFFGGYTF. The CDR3 DNA is TGTGCCAGCAGCCAAGAGGGGTTTTTCGGTGGCTACACCTTC.

This clone was seen a few times. J is TRBJ1-2 and V is TRBV5-4; the match to TRBD1 covers 9 bases. The junction had 12 bases not matched to a gene; V was cut back by 4 bases and J by 8 bases. Germline CDR1 SGHNT, CDR2 YYREEE (reference sequence). This CDR3 has 15 residues. The CDR3: CASSALIGQGWGYTF. The CDR3 DNA reads TGTGCCAGCAGCGCGCTTATAGGACAGGGGTGGGGCTACACCTTC.

The DNA of the CDR3 is TGTGCCAGTAGTCTGGGCGGGGGTAGTTATGAGCAGTTCTTC. Translating gives CASSLGGGSYEQFF. V gene TRBV19 combines with J gene TRBJ2-1; TRBD2 aligns across 7 bases. V dropped 5 bases and J dropped 8; count of bases not matched to a gene: 9. The CDR3 has 14 amino acids. Germline V gene data show CDR1 as LNHDA and CDR2 as SQIVND (reference sequence).

CDR3 sequence reads: CASGLREFSPLHF. The DNA of the CDR3 is TGTGCTAGTGGTTTGCGGGAGTTTTCACCCCTCCACTTT. The rearrangement uses TRBV12-5 and TRBJ1-6; D gene ambiguous. Trimming cost V 2 bases and J 9 bases, with 8 bases left between them. Germline V lookup: CDR1 LGHNT, CDR2 FRNRAP. The CDR3 spans 13 residues. Complete variable domain (other parts from reference TRBV12-5 and TRBJ1-6): DARVTQTPRHKVTEMGQEVTMRCQPILGHNTVFWYRQTMMQGLELLAYFRNRAPLDDSGMPKDRFSAEMPDATLATLKIQPSEPRDSAVYFCASGLREFSPLHFGNGTRLTVT.

This clone occurred once. J is TRBJ2-7 and V is TRBV10-2; 7 bases agree with TRBD1. Germline CDR1 WSHSY, CDR2 SAAADI. The J segment lost 0 bases and the V segment lost 6 bases, leaving 8 bases of the junction unmatched. The CDR3 runs 15 residues. The CDR3 loop reads CASRPGRDSSYEQYF. The DNA for the CDR3 is TGCGCCAGCAGGCCTGGCCGGGACAGCTCCTACGAGCAGTACTTC.

The gene calls are TRBV7-9 and TRBJ2-2, with TRBD2 as a possible D gene (5 bases). The CDR3 extends over 16 amino acids. From germline, CDR1 is SEHNR and CDR2 FQNEAQ (reference sequence). V was cut by 4 bases and J by 2 bases, with 14 bases left in between. This chain's CDR3 is CASSSWRTVNTGELFF. Written as DNA, the CDR3 is TGTGCCAGCAGCTCCTGGAGGACGGTTAACACCGGGGAGCTGTTTTTT.